This TCR beta chain was identified during a study of blood T cell repertoires in COVID-19. Overall study context: Recovered status applied to Cohort 3 donors who had two consecutive negative PCRs. It also applied to those with clearance or with symptom resolution. Sources were T cells, B-cell-depleted T cells, or PBMCs; the material itself was cDNA or gDNA.

Here immunoSEQ multiplex PCR was the method, and the copy in TCRdb shows in-frame clones only, minus some. The sample carries roughly 190,000 clones, roughly nine tenths recorded once. This clone showed up just once. Germline CDR1 reads MNHNY; CDR2 reads SVGAGI (reference sequence). The CDR3 contains 17 residues. The J segment lost 0 bases and the V segment lost 5 bases, leaving 8 bases of the junction unmatched. Sequencing was carried out using PBMCs or T cells enriched from blood (not recorded which). The chain uses TRBV6-6 and TRBJ1-4; 8 nucleotides line up with TRBD1. The TCR comes from a woman in her 40s in a cohort exposed to, infected with or recovered from COVID-19 (not recorded which). In DNA form, the CDR3 reads TGTGCCAGCAGTCAGCGACAGGGGTTCGCAACTAATGAAAAACTGTTTTTT. It is translated as CASSQRQGFATNEKLFF.